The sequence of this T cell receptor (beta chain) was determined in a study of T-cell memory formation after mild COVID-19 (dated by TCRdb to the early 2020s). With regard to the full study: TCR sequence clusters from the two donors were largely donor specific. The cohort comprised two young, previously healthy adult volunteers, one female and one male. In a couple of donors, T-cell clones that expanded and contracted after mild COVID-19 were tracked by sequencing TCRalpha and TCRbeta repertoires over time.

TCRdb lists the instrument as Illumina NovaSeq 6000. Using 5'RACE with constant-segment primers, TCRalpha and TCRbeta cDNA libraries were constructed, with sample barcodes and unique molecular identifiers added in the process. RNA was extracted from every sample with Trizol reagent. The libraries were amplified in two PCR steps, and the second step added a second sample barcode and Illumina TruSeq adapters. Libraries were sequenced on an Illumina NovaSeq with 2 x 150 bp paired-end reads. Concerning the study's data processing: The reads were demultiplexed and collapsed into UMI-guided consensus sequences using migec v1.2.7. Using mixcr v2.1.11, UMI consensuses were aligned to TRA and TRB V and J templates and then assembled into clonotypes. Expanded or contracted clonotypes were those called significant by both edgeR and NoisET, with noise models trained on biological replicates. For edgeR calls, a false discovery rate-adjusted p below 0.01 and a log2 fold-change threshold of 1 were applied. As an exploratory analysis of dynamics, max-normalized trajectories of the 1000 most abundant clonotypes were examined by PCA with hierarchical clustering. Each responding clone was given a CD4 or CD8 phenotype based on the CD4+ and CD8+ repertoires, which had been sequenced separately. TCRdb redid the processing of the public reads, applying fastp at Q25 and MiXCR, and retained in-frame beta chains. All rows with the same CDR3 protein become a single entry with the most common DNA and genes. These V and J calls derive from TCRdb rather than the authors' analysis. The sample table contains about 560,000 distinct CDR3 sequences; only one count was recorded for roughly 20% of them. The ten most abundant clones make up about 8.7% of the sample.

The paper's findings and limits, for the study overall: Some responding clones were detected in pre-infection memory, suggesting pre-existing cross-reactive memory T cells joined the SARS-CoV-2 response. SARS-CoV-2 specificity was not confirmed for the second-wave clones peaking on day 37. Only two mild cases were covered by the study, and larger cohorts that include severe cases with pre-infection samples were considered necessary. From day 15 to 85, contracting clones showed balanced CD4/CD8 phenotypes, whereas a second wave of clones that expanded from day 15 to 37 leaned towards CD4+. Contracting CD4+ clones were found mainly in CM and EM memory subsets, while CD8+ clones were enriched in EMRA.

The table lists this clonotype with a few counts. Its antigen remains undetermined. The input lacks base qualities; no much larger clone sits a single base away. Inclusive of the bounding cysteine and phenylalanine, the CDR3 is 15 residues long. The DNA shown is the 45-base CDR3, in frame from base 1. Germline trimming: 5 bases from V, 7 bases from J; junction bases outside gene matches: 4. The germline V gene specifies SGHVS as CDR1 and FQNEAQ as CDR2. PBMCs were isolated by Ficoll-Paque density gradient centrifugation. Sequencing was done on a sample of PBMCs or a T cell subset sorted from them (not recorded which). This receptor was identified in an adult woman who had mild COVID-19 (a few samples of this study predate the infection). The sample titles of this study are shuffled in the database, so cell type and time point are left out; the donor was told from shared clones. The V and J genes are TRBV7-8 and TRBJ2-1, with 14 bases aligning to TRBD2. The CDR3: CASSHWTSGRNEQFF. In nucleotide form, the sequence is TGTGCCAGCAGCCACTGGACTAGCGGGAGGAATGAGCAGTTCTTC. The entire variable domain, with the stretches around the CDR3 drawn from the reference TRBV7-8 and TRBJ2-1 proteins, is GAGVSQSPRYKVAKRGQDVALRCDPISGHVSLFWYQQALGQGPEFLTYFQNEAQLDKSGLPSDRFFAERPEGSVSTLKIQRTQQEDSAVYLCASSHWTSGRNEQFFGPGTRLTVL.